What follows are 24 T cell receptor beta chains derived from one specimen sequenced in a study of tumor-infiltrating lymphocytes in localized non-small cell lung cancer. Sequencing used immunoSEQ multiplex PCR; TCRdb keeps in-frame clones, though not all of them. The table lists 12,000 or so clones, approximately 85% of them singletons. Sample: lung tumor tissue. The receptors derive from a human donor with non-small cell lung cancer.

The chain recombines TRBV29-1 with TRBJ1-2, with TRBD1 matching over 7 bases. Germline values: CDR1 SQVTM, CDR2 ANQGSEA. Unmatched junction bases numbered 6, after V lost 2 bases and J lost 3 bases. The CDR3 length is 14 residues. CDR3 sequence (DNA): TGCAGCGTTGAACGGACAGGACCTTACTATGGCTACACCTTC. Translation: CSVERTGPYYGYTF.

CDR3 nucleotides: TGTGCCAGTAGTATGGGGATTTCGGATACGCAGTATTTT. It codes for CASSMGISDTQYF. The chain employs TRBV19 and TRBJ2-3; D ambiguous. Trimming cost V 3 bases and J 6 bases, with 10 bases left between them. The CDR3 spans 13 residues. Germline V gene lookup returns CDR1 LNHDA and CDR2 SQIVND (reference sequence).

The chain couples TRBV18 to TRBJ2-3; 13 nucleotides align to TRBD2. The CDR3 totals 21 residues. Trimming at V came to 4 bases and at J to 2 bases, leaving 18 bases not matched to a gene. Per the germline V gene, CDR1 is KGHSH and CDR2 is LQKENI. CDR3 sequence: CASSRRAGLAGVWTYTDTQYF. In nucleotides, the CDR3 is TGTGCCAGCTCACGCAGGGCCGGACTAGCGGGAGTTTGGACCTACACAGATACGCAGTATTTT.

V and J are TRBV2 and TRBJ2-5; D remains unclear. The CDR3 is made up of 12 amino acids. The germline V gene has CDR1 SNHLY and CDR2 FYNNEI. V lost 4 bases to trimming and J lost 4 bases, with 7 bases between them. CDR3 in amino acids: CASSGWGETQYF. Written as DNA, the CDR3 is TGTGCCAGCAGTGGCTGGGGAGAGACCCAGTACTTC.

The chain carries TRBV7-9 and TRBJ1-5; no definite D call. CDR1 is SEHNR, CDR2 FQNEAQ, per germline (reference sequence). This CDR3 contains 14 residues. V lost 3 bases and J lost 4, with 10 bases in between. CDR3 DNA sequence: TGTGCCAGCAGCTTCCCAGGTGGGAATCAGCCCCAGCATTTT. It encodes CASSFPGGNQPQHF.

V usage is TRBV9 and J usage is TRBJ1-1; D remains unclear. The CDR3 contains 13 residues. Germline CDR1 reads SGDLS; CDR2 reads YYNGEE. Trimming pared 5 bases from V and 4 bases from J, leaving 12 bases between. CDR3 DNA: TGTGCCAGCAGTTTTAGAGGAGGCACTGAAGCTTTCTTT. Amino acids: CASSFRGGTEAFF.

The chain links TRBV10-3 to TRBJ2-5; D possibly corresponds to TRBD2 (6 bases). Germline V gene lookup returns CDR1 ENHRY and CDR2 SYGVKD. V was clipped by 8 bases and J by 2 bases, with 9 bases between them. The CDR3 spans 12 residues. CDR3 DNA sequence: TGTGCCATCGGGCGGGATCAAGAGACCCAGTACTTC. This encodes CAIGRDQETQYF.

Written as DNA, the CDR3 is TGTGCCAGCAAGCCGGGAAGGAATGGAGAGACCCAGTACTTC. Encoded protein: CASKPGRNGETQYF. The V gene is TRBV5-4, the J gene TRBJ2-5; a weak D match, TRBD2 (5 bases). The germline V and J ends were trimmed by 6 bases and 4 bases, with 16 bases remaining between them. CDR3 length: 14 residues. Looked up from germline, CDR1 is SGHNT and CDR2 is YYREEE (reference sequence).

This clone came up once. J is TRBJ2-1 and V is TRBV2; 12 bases align to TRBD1. The V and J ends lost 3 bases and 8 bases, in that order; junction bases with no gene match: 11. This CDR3 region has 17 residues. CDR1 and CDR2 from the germline V gene are SNHLY and FYNNEI. The CDR3 protein is CASSEAPGQGALDEQFF. The CDR3 coding sequence is TGTGCCAGCAGTGAGGCCCCGGGACAGGGGGCTTTGGATGAGCAGTTCTTC.

This clone is medium-sized (0.01 to 0.1%) in the sample. The chain is built from TRBV5-1 and TRBJ2-1; 12 positions match TRBD2. The CDR3 contains 17 residues. CDR1 is SGHRS and CDR2 is YFSETQ in the germline V gene. V lost 4 bases to trimming and J lost 6 bases; unmatched junction nucleotides: 11. The DNA for the CDR3 is TGCGCCAGCAGCCTCGGACTAGCGGGGCACAGGGGCAATGAGCAGTTCTTC. It specifies CASSLGLAGHRGNEQFF.

The gene calls are TRBV5-1 and TRBJ2-5, with a tentative D call TRBD1 (6 bases). The CDR3 covers 16 residues. Looked up from germline, CDR1 is SGHRS and CDR2 is YFSETQ. V shed 5 bases and J shed 1 base, with 18 bases lying between them. CDR3 nucleotide sequence: TGCGCCAGCAGGGATGGTGGAACAGGGAGCCAAGAGACCCAGTACTTC. The encoded protein is CASRDGGTGSQETQYF.

The V call is TRBV29-1, the J call TRBJ1-1, with D unclear. The CDR3 is made up of 14 amino acids. From germline, CDR1 is SQVTM and CDR2 ANQGSEA. The ends were cut back, 5 bases at V and 1 base at J, with 14 bases in the middle. The CDR3 protein is CSVKRVEPNTEAFF. The CDR3 DNA reads as TGCAGCGTTAAGAGGGTGGAGCCGAACACTGAAGCTTTCTTT.

This clone is medium-sized (0.01 to 0.1%) by share. J is TRBJ1-5 and V is TRBV4-3; D may be TRBD1 (5 bases). V was shortened by 0 bases and J by 5 bases, with 17 bases between the two germline ends. Germline lookup yields CDR1 LGHNA and CDR2 YSLEER. CDR3 length: 17 residues. The CDR3 here is CASSQDIGDGFYQPQHF. CDR3 nucleotides: TGCGCCAGCAGCCAAGATATTGGGGACGGGTTTTATCAGCCCCAGCATTTT.

The chain couples TRBV19 to TRBJ2-6, with a tentative D call TRBD2 (5 bases). The germline CDR1 and CDR2 sequences are LNHDA and SQIVND (reference sequence). Trimming pared 4 bases from V and 2 bases from J, leaving 9 bases between. The CDR3 runs to 15 residues. The CDR3 loop is CASSTLGAGANVLTF. The CDR3 bases are TGTGCCAGTAGTACCCTCGGGGCTGGGGCCAACGTCCTGACTTTC.

The sample holds a few counts of this clone. The chain employs TRBV6-5 and TRBJ1-5; tentative D call: TRBD1 (5 bases). Trimming removed 3 bases from V and 11 bases from J, with 11 bases in between. CDR1 is MNHEY and CDR2 is SVGAGI in the germline V gene. The CDR3 has 12 amino acids. CDR3 sequence (DNA): TGTGCCAGCAGTTATACCGGGGGAGCCCAGCATTTT. Translated, it gives CASSYTGGAQHF.

This clone was observed a single time. The rearrangement joins TRBV5-1 to TRBJ2-6; D ambiguous. Germline V gene lookup returns CDR1 SGHRS and CDR2 YFSETQ. The germline V and J ends were trimmed by 3 bases and 1 base, with 8 bases remaining between them. The CDR3 sequence is 15 residues long. The CDR3 nucleotides are TGCGCCAGCAGCTCTACCCTGTCTGGGGCCAACGTCCTGACTTTC. Translating it yields CASSSTLSGANVLTF. Using reference TRBV5-1 and TRBJ2-6 for the parts outside the CDR3, the full variable domain is KAGVTQTPRYLIKTRGQQVTLSCSPISGHRSVSWYQQTPGQGLQFLFEYFSETQRNKGNFPGRFSGRQFSNSRSEMNVSTLELGDSALYLCASSSTLSGANVLTFGAGSRLTVL.

The J gene is TRBJ2-2, the V gene TRBV13; possible D gene TRBD1, 5 bases. Germline V gives CDR1 PRHDT, CDR2 FYEKMQ (reference sequence). This CDR3 is built from 12 residues. The V end was cut by 6 bases, the J end by 6 bases, with 8 bases between. CDR3 in amino acids: CASSKGSGELFF. As DNA, the CDR3 is TGTGCCAGCAGTAAGGGGTCCGGGGAGCTGTTTTTT.

There are a few counts of this clone. V usage is TRBV4-1 and J usage is TRBJ1-5; no clear D gene. Trimming cost V 5 bases and J 3 bases, with 14 bases left between them. The germline CDR1 and CDR2 sequences are MGHRA and YSYEKL. The CDR3 is 15 amino acids. The CDR3 protein is CASSREKGDNQPQHF. CDR3 sequence (DNA): TGCGCCAGCAGCAGGGAGAAGGGTGACAATCAGCCCCAGCATTTT.

This sequence joins TRBV18 and TRBJ2-1; TRBD2 matches at 7 bases. The CDR3 is 15 residues long. Unmatched junction bases numbered 9, after V lost 2 bases and J lost 8 bases. Germline V gene lookup returns CDR1 KGHSH and CDR2 LQKENI. CDR3 sequence reads: CASSPMEGRGDEQFF. The CDR3 DNA follows: TGTGCCAGCTCACCAATGGAGGGGAGGGGCGATGAGCAGTTCTTC.

This rearrangement joins TRBV18 to TRBJ1-3; 9 positions match TRBD1. There are 18 residues in the CDR3. V shed 4 bases and J 0 bases; nucleotides not matched to a gene: 10. CDR1 and CDR2 from the germline V gene are KGHSH and LQKENI. CDR3 protein: CASSLKTRDRVSGNTIYF. The CDR3 nucleotides read TGTGCCAGCTCACTAAAAACCCGGGACAGGGTCTCTGGAAACACCATATATTTT.

The J gene is TRBJ2-1, the V gene TRBV5-6; 9 nucleotides line up with TRBD2. Germline CDR1 and CDR2: SGHDT and YYEEEE. The V and J ends lost 0 bases and 9 bases, in that order; junction bases with no gene match: 7. The CDR3 consists of 15 residues. CDR3 region: CASSLGAGGPFEQFF. CDR3 bases: TGTGCCAGCAGCTTGGGGGCGGGAGGGCCTTTTGAGCAGTTCTTC.

This clone was detected only a few times. This chain links TRBV6-1 with TRBJ1-5, with 8 bases fitting TRBD1. CDR3 length equals 16 residues. V lost 3 bases and J lost 5; bases outside the gene matches: 9. The germline V gene encodes CDR1 MNHNS and CDR2 SASEGT. CDR3 bases: TGTGCCAGCAGTGAGCCTGTCCAGGGGGCACATCAGCCCCAGCATTTT. Its protein is CASSEPVQGAHQPQHF.

This clone was counted between two and nine times. The J gene is TRBJ1-1, the V gene TRBV27; D is possibly TRBD1 (5 bases). Germline lookup yields CDR1 MNHEY and CDR2 SMNVEV (reference sequence). Trimming removed 5 bases at V and 9 bases at J, with 13 bases between. CDR3 length: 12 amino acids. The CDR3 DNA reads as TGTGCCAGCAGTCCCTATCAGGGAAAAGCTTTCTTT. Translated, it gives CASSPYQGKAFF.

V and J are TRBV5-6 and TRBJ2-3; the match to TRBD2 covers 14 bases. The V gene's germline CDR1 is SGHDT and CDR2 YYEEEE. V trimming: 5 bases; J trimming: 1 base; junction bases outside the gene matches: 6. This CDR3 is 17 amino acids long. The CDR3 DNA is TGTGCCAGCAGTTTTCAGACTAGCGGGGGGGGCACAGATACGCAGTATTTT. Translation: CASSFQTSGGGTDTQYF. Based on the CDR3 plus reference TRBV5-6 and TRBJ2-3, the full variable domain is DAGVTQSPTHLIKTRGQQVTLRCSPKSGHDTVSWYQQALGQGPQFIFQYYEEEERQRGNFPDRFSGHQFPNYSSELNVNALLLGDSALYLCASSFQTSGGGTDTQYFGPGTRLTVL.